This T cell receptor (beta chain) was documented in a study of beta chain features in type 1 diabetes. General study points: More deletions and fewer insertions at VDJ junctions were seen in type 1 diabetes patients.

Based on CD45RO/CCR7/CD25/CD127/CD95/CD27, CD4+ regulatory, stem cell-like memory, naive and central memory cells were sorted. Sequenced material consisted of expressed TCRB transcripts (all of the isolated RNA was reverse transcribed). Assay used: immunoSEQ multiplex PCR; TCRdb lists only in-frame clones, some missing. The sample yields a few hundred thousand clones, roughly 16% seen once. The CDR3 spans 16 residues. The germline V and J ends were trimmed by 0 bases and 2 bases, with 8 bases remaining between them. Germline V gives CDR1 KGHSH, CDR2 LQKENI. Of note for this clone: Its specificity is not known.

The receptor was derived from a woman between 18 and 30 years old in good health. Sequenced material: naive CD4+ T cells from blood. V usage is TRBV18 and J usage is TRBJ2-6; possible D gene TRBD1, 6 bases. CDR3 residues: CASSPPNRAGANVLTF. CDR3 bases: TGTGCCAGCTCACCACCGAACAGGGCTGGGGCCAACGTCCTGACTTTC.